What follows are 20 T cell receptor beta chains derived from one specimen sequenced in a study of blood T cell repertoires in COVID-19. Clones were sequenced by immunoSEQ multiplex PCR, and TCRdb holds only the in-frame ones, with some missing. Here the sample spans about 34,000 clones, over 70% being singletons. Sequenced sample: peripheral blood. These receptors originate from a man between 65 and 79 years old with COVID-19, enrolled during active disease.

Note on this clone: Other DNA sequences from this sample encode an identical CDR3 as well. The chain carries TRBV7-9 and TRBJ1-4; D is perhaps TRBD1 (5 bases). CDR3 length: 14 amino acids. With 3 bases removed from V and 8 bases from J, the gap between germline ends came to 13 bases. Germline assignment: CDR1 SEHNR and CDR2 FQNEAQ (reference sequence). The DNA of the CDR3 is TGTGCCAGCAGCTTGAGGCAGGGAAACGAAAAACTGTTTTTT. Translated: CASSLRQGNEKLFF.

This chain uses TRBV5-1 with TRBJ2-7, with 7 bases that match TRBD2. CDR3 length: 16 amino acids. After removal of 0 bases from V and 3 bases from J, the junction contained 9 bases not matched to a gene. Germline V gene lookup returns CDR1 SGHRS and CDR2 YFSETQ. The CDR3 loop is CASSLAYGAGDYEQYF. DNA of the CDR3: TGCGCCAGCAGCTTGGCTTATGGGGCGGGAGACTACGAGCAGTACTTC.

Only one count was recorded for this clone. The chain combines TRBV6-4 with TRBJ2-2; TRBD2 might be the D (6 bases). The CDR3 runs to 15 residues. Germline-derived CDR1 and CDR2 are MRHNA and SNTAGT. Trimming shortened V by 2 bases and J by 5 bases, and 12 bases separated the two germline ends. Here the CDR3 reads CASSDTGTLTGELFF. DNA of the CDR3: TGTGCCAGCAGTGACACCGGGACTCTTACCGGGGAGCTGTTTTTT.

This clone occurred once. The chain recombines TRBV10-3 with TRBJ2-1, with TRBD2 matching 13 bases. The CDR3 is 15 amino acids. Germline lookup yields CDR1 ENHRY and CDR2 SYGVKD. Losses at the gene ends were 7 bases for V and 5 bases for J; bases not matched to a gene: 5. The CDR3 DNA reads TGTGCCATCACCAAGACTAGCGGGGGGAACAATGAGCAGTTCTTC. Protein product: CAITKTSGGNNEQFF.

The rearrangement joins TRBV4-3 to TRBJ1-1; D gene ambiguous. CDR3 length: 12 residues. Per the germline V gene, CDR1 is LGHNA and CDR2 is YSLEER. V was shortened by 0 bases and J by 10 bases, with 9 bases between the two germline ends. CDR3 coding DNA: TGCGCCAGCAGCCAAGATCGGTTCGCAGCTTTCTTT. As protein: CASSQDRFAAFF.

The chain has TRBV27 and TRBJ2-1; TRBD2 matches 8 bases. The CDR3 extends over 15 amino acids. Germline loops: CDR1 MNHEY, CDR2 SMNVEV (reference sequence). J was trimmed by 5 bases and V by 5 bases; bases with no gene match: 8. CDR3 loop: CASSQIGRANNEQFF. CDR3 in DNA: TGTGCCAGCAGTCAAATCGGGAGGGCCAACAATGAGCAGTTCTTC.

This chain links TRBV12-3 or TRBV12-4 with TRBJ2-2; D gene unclear. This CDR3 region has 13 residues. Trimming left V 3 bases short and J 7 bases short, with 9 bases between. CDR3 sequence (DNA): TGTGCCAGCAGTTTGGGCTTCGGCGGGGAGCTGTTTTTT. This translates into CASSLGFGGELFF.

This chain uses TRBV27 with TRBJ2-7; D unresolved. The length of the CDR3 is 13 residues. CDR1 MNHEY and CDR2 SMNVEV come from the germline V gene (reference sequence). Trimming removed 5 bases from V and 4 bases from J, with 12 bases in between. CDR3 coding DNA: TGTGCCAGCAGTAAACCGGGTCTATACGAGCAGTACTTC. Encoded protein: CASSKPGLYEQYF.

V is TRBV14 and J is TRBJ2-5; 9 bases match TRBD1. The CDR3 is made up of 13 amino acids. The germline gives CDR1 SGHDN, CDR2 FVKESK. The V and J ends lost 8 bases and 5 bases, in that order; junction bases with no gene match: 6. Written as DNA, the CDR3 is TGTGCCAGCTCGGGACAGGGTGGGGAGACCCAGTACTTC. Amino acid sequence: CASSGQGGETQYF. Based on the CDR3 plus reference TRBV14 and TRBJ2-5, the full variable domain is EAGVTQFPSHSVIEKGQTVTLRCDPISGHDNLYWYRRVMGKEIKFLLHFVKESKQDESGMPNNRFLAERTGGTYSTLKVQPAELEDSGVYFCASSGQGGETQYFGPGTRLLVL.

V and J are TRBV9 and TRBJ1-2, with 8 bases aligning to TRBD1. Germline V CDR1 and CDR2: SGDLS, YYNGEE. V was pared by 3 bases and J by 8 bases, with 9 bases of the junction left unmatched. CDR3 length: 14 residues. The DNA of the CDR3 is TGTGCCAGCAGCGCCGGTCAGGGGGCGTTAGGCTACACCTTC. Protein product: CASSAGQGALGYTF.

The rearrangement joins TRBV6-5 to TRBJ2-2, with D possibly TRBD2 on 5 matching bases. The germline V gene has CDR1 MNHEY and CDR2 SVGAGI. This CDR3 comprises 14 residues. V dropped 6 bases and J dropped 4 bases, with 12 bases sitting between them. CDR3 sequence: CASSRTRLTGELFF. The DNA for the CDR3 is TGTGCCAGCAGCCGAACTAGGCTCACCGGGGAGCTGTTTTTT.

The rearrangement uses TRBV5-6 and TRBJ1-1; possibly TRBD1 for D (6 bases). CDR3 size: 14 residues. Germline V lookup: CDR1 SGHDT, CDR2 YYEEEE. The ends were cut back, 4 bases at V and 4 bases at J, with 14 bases in the middle. CDR3 protein: CASSLPQGVTEAFF. The DNA for the CDR3 is TGTGCCAGCAGCCTTCCACAGGGAGTCACTGAAGCTTTCTTT.

The chain combines TRBV27 with TRBJ2-7; the match to TRBD1 covers 8 bases. CDR3 length: 15 amino acids. V lost 4 bases to trimming and J lost 0 bases; unmatched junction nucleotides: 5. Germline V CDR1 and CDR2: MNHEY, SMNVEV (reference sequence). The CDR3 loop is CASSSGQGPSYEQYF. CDR3 bases: TGTGCCAGCAGTTCAGGACAGGGCCCCTCCTACGAGCAGTACTTC.

The chain couples TRBV6-5 to TRBJ1-5; tentative D call: TRBD1 (6 bases). Trimming removed 6 bases at V and 5 bases at J, with 17 bases between. The CDR3 sequence is 15 residues long. In germline, CDR1 is MNHEY, CDR2 SVGAGI. In DNA, the CDR3 is TGTGCCAGCAGCAAAACAAGATACAGGGATCAGCCCCAGCATTTT. Its protein product is CASSKTRYRDQPQHF.

This sequence joins TRBV3-1 (or the pseudogene TRBV3-2) and TRBJ1-2; D remains ambiguous. The CDR3 is 16 amino acids. V lost 1 base, J lost 2 bases, and 14 bases lay in between. Germline V gene sequence: CDR1 LGHDT, CDR2 YNNKEL (reference sequence). For the CDR3, the DNA is TGTGCCAGCAGCCAAGGCGGGGTACGTCGGAACTATGGCTACACCTTC. It encodes CASSQGGVRRNYGYTF.

The chain links TRBV27 to TRBJ1-1; 7 bases are a match to TRBD1. The CDR3 has 15 residues. J gave up 1 base and V 2 bases, and 4 bases lay outside the gene matches. Germline values: CDR1 MNHEY, CDR2 SMNVEV (reference sequence). CDR3 region: CASSLHRGGNTEAFF. CDR3 nucleotides: TGTGCCAGCAGTTTACACAGGGGAGGGAACACTGAAGCTTTCTTT.

A few counts support this clone. The CDR3 nucleotides are TGTGCCAGCAGCACAAATCCACAGGGGATCTCTGGAAACACCATATATTTT. Translating it yields CASSTNPQGISGNTIYF. This chain connects TRBV9 to TRBJ1-3; 7 bases are shared with TRBD1. Germline V lookup: CDR1 SGDLS, CDR2 YYNGEE. The CDR3 is 17 residues long. The ends lost 4 bases at V and 0 bases at J; junction bases unmatched: 10.

This clone was observed once. The J gene is TRBJ1-6, the V gene TRBV30; TRBD1 might be the D (5 bases). V dropped 0 bases and J dropped 7 bases, with 10 bases sitting between them. CDR3 length equals 14 residues. Germline lookup yields CDR1 GTSNPN and CDR2 SVGIG (reference sequence). CDR3 sequence reads: CAWSVRSGNSPLHF. The CDR3 DNA reads as TGTGCCTGGAGTGTACGTTCAGGGAATTCACCCCTCCACTTT.

This sequence joins TRBV6-5 and TRBJ2-7; 7 positions match TRBD1. In germline, CDR1 is MNHEY, CDR2 SVGAGI. After removal of 6 bases from V and 3 bases from J, the junction contained 11 bases not matched to a gene. CDR3 length: 15 residues. CDR3 sequence (DNA): TGTGCCAGCAGCCCCTCCTACAGGGGATTCTACGAGCAGTACTTC. It specifies CASSPSYRGFYEQYF.

This clone was detected once. V and J are TRBV30 and TRBJ1-4; 9 bases line up with TRBD1. The CDR3 has 14 residues. Germline V lookup: CDR1 GTSNPN, CDR2 SVGIG (reference sequence). J gave up 8 bases and V 2 bases, and 6 bases lay outside the gene matches. The CDR3 bases are TGTGCCTGGAGTCCGGGACAGGGAGGGGAAAAACTGTTTTTT. Translated, it gives CAWSPGQGGEKLFF. Full variable domain (remainder filled in from reference TRBV30 and TRBJ1-4): SQTIHQWPATLVQPVGSPLSLECTVEGTSNPNLYWYRQAAGRGLQLLFYSVGIGQISSEVPQNLSASRPQDRQFILSSKKLLLSDSGFYLCAWSPGQGGEKLFFGSGTQLSVL.